This TCR beta chain was identified during a study of cytomegalovirus exposure and HLA in healthy donors. The PCR used 60 Vbeta and 13 Jbeta primers. Generated by immunoSEQ multiplex PCR, the TCRdb table keeps only in-frame clones and is missing some. The sample has around 170,000 clones, roughly 80% seen once. This clone has only a few counts. What it binds is not known. The CDR3 length is 14 residues. V was clipped by 0 bases and J by 7 bases, with 13 bases between them. In germline, CDR1 is SGDLS, CDR2 YYNGEE. The study's findings and limits: Sequencing likely caused a cluster of highly shared sequence variants. Among TCR beta chains, those listed as cytomegalovirus-associated numbered about 160.

What was sequenced was PBMCs. The source of this sequence is a man in his forties in good health and CMV-seropositive. The chain couples TRBV9 to TRBJ1-2; no clear D gene. CDR3 loop: CASSVVEGVSGYTF. CDR3 sequence (DNA): TGTGCCAGCAGCGTAGTTGAGGGAGTGTCTGGCTACACCTTC.